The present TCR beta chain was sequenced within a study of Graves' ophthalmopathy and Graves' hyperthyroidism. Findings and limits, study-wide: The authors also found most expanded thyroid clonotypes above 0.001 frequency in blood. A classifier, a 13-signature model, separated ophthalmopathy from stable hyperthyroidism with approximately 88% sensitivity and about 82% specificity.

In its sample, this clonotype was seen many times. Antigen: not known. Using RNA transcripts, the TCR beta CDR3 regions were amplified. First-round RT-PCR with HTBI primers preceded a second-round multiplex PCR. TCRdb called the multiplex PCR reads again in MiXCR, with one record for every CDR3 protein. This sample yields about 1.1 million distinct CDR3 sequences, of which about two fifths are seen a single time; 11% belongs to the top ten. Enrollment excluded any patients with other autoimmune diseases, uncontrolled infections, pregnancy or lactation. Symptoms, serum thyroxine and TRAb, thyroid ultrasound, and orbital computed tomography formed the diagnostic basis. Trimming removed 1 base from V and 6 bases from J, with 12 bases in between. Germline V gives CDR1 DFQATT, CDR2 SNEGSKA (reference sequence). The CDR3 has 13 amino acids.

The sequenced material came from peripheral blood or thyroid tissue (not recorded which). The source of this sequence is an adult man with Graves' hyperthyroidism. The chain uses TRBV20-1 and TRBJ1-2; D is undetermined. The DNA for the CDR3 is TGCAGTGCTAGAGTGCCCGTCGGGAATGGCTACACCTTC. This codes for CSARVPVGNGYTF.